Sequencing of this T cell receptor (beta chain) was carried out in a study of cytomegalovirus exposure and HLA in healthy donors. Notes on the study in general: Trimming of TCR beta V- and J-genes showed a link, identified in a later analysis, to a missense DCLRE1C variant. The likely explanation for a cluster of highly shared sequence variants was sequencing artifact.

Concerning this clone: Antigen unknown.

PCR primers comprised 60 Vbeta and 13 Jbeta primers. Some clones are missing from TCRdb's copy, which holds only in-frame ones; the method was immunoSEQ multiplex PCR. This sample's table reports 130,000 or so clones. The V end lost 7 bases, the J end lost 2 bases, and 12 bases lay between the germline ends. The CDR3 runs 15 residues. Germline V lookup: CDR1 LNHDA, CDR2 SQIVND (reference sequence). The chain combines TRBV19 with TRBJ2-6, with D unresolved. Sequences were obtained from PBMCs. The receptor was derived from a woman between 40 and 50 years old in good health and CMV-seropositive. The CDR3 DNA sequence: TGTGCCAGTACCCCGTACGAGGCTGGGGCCAACGTCCTGACTTTC. Translating it yields CASTPYEAGANVLTF.